One and the same sample provided the 5 T cell receptor beta chains below, sequenced in a study of cytomegalovirus exposure and HLA in healthy donors. Amplification used 60 Vbeta primers and 13 Jbeta primers. Libraries were prepared by immunoSEQ multiplex PCR; TCRdb keeps only in-frame clonotypes and omits some of them. Among some 150,000 clones listed, roughly 80% were seen once. The sequenced sample was PBMCs. Every receptor here comes from a woman between 18 and 29 years old in good health and CMV-seronegative.

This chain uses TRBV18 with TRBJ2-7; 8 bases match TRBD1. The CDR3 covers 12 residues. The germline gives CDR1 KGHSH, CDR2 LQKENI. J was trimmed by 6 bases and V by 3 bases; bases with no gene match: 1. CDR3 residues: CASSPTGVEQYF. DNA for the CDR3: TGTGCCAGCTCACCGACAGGGGTCGAGCAGTACTTC.

This chain connects TRBV6-5 to TRBJ1-5; D might be TRBD1 (5 bases). Germline-derived CDR1 and CDR2 are MNHEY and SVGAGI. With 6 bases removed from V and 7 bases from J, the gap between germline ends came to 16 bases. The CDR3 is 14 residues long. CDR3 DNA sequence: TGTGCCAGCAGCGAGACAGTCTCAAGGCAGCCCCAGCATTTT. It is translated as CASSETVSRQPQHF.

This clone has only a few counts. V usage is TRBV19 and J usage is TRBJ2-3; D gene ambiguous. The V gene's germline CDR1 is LNHDA and CDR2 SQIVND (reference sequence). CDR3 length equals 14 residues. With 5 bases removed from V and 2 bases from J, the gap between germline ends came to 11 bases. This chain's CDR3 is CASSVVAYTDTQYF. CDR3 nucleotides: TGTGCCAGTAGTGTCGTGGCTTACACAGATACGCAGTATTTT.

This clone was counted between two and nine times. J is TRBJ1-2 and V is TRBV4-2; 7 bases align to TRBD1. The CDR3 loop spans 16 amino acids. The J segment lost 4 bases and the V segment lost 0 bases, leaving 8 bases of the junction unmatched. CDR1 is LGHNA and CDR2 is YNFKEQ in the germline V gene. The CDR3 reads CASSQDKLAGGYGYTF. The CDR3 DNA is TGTGCCAGCAGCCAAGATAAGTTGGCAGGGGGCTATGGCTACACCTTC.

The count of this clone is one. The chain recombines TRBV27 with TRBJ2-6; 9 bases line up with TRBD2. Germline CDR1 is MNHEY and CDR2 is SMNVEV (reference sequence). There are 17 residues in the CDR3. V lost 2 bases and J lost 4; bases outside the gene matches: 6. This CDR3 is CASSLAGGPRGANVLTF. CDR3 sequence (DNA): TGTGCCAGCAGTTTAGCGGGAGGGCCGAGGGGGGCCAACGTCCTGACTTTC.